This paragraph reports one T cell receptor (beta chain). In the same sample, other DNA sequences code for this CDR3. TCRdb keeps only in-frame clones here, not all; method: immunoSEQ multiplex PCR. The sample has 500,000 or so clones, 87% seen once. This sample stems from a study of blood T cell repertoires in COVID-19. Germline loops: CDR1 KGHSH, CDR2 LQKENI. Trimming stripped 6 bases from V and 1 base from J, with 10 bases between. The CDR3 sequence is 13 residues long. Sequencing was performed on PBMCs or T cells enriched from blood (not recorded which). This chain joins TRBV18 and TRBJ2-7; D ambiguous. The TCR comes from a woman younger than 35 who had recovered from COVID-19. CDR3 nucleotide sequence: TGTGCCAGCTCCCCCGACTCTTCCTACGAGCAGTACTTC. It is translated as CASSPDSSYEQYF.